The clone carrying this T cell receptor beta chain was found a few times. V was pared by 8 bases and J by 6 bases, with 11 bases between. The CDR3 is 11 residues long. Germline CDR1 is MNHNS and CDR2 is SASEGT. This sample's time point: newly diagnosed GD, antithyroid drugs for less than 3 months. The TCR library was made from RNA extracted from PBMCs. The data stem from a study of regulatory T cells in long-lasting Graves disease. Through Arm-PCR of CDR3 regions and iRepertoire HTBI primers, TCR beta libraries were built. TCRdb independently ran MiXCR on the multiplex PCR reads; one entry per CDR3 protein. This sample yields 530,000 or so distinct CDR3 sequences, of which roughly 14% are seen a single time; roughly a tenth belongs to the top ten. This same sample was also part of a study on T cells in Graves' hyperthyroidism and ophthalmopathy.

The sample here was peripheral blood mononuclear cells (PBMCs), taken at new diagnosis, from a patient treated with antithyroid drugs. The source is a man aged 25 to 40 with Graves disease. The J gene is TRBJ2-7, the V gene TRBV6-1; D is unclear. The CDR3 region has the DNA TGTGCCAGCCGGATGACCGTCGAGCAGTACTTC. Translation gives CASRMTVEQYF.